These 9 T cell receptor beta chains originate from one sample sequenced in a study of CD8 T cells in ankylosing spondylitis. Their antigens are not known. Findings and caveats of the study: One TCR beta motif, made up of under ten highly homologous variants, appeared characteristic of ankylosing spondylitis blood.

TCRdb itself ran the 5' RACE reads through MiXCR, one entry per CDR3 protein. This sample has 220,000 or so distinct CDR3 sequences; 18% occur once, and the top ten carry about 42%. The specimen sequenced was blood, either unsorted or a sorted T cell fraction (not recorded which). These receptors originate from a male donor with ankylosing spondylitis.

This clonotype was seen more than once but under ten times. This chain uses TRBV25-1 with TRBJ2-1; 11 positions agree with TRBD2. CDR1 and CDR2 from the germline V gene are MGHDK and SYGVNS. The CDR3 covers 17 residues. V was clipped by 1 base and J by 11 bases; unmatched bases: 13. CDR3 nucleotides: TGTGCCAGCAGTGAATCCACTAGCGGGAGCCTTTCGAGTAAGCAGTTCTTC. This translates into CASSESTSGSLSSKQFF.

The J gene is TRBJ2-4, the V gene TRBV6-5; D is perhaps TRBD2 (5 bases). CDR3 size: 14 residues. Trimming removed 4 bases from V and 3 bases from J, with 10 bases in between. CDR1 is MNHEY and CDR2 is SVGAGI in the germline V gene. CDR3 DNA sequence: TGTGCCAGCAGTTCCCCAAGCGGCAAAAACATTCAGTACTTC. The encoded protein is CASSSPSGKNIQYF.

The rearrangement links TRBV15 to TRBJ1-4, with 10 positions matching TRBD1. V gave up 2 bases and J gave up 6 bases; unmatched junction bases: 6. The CDR3 contains 16 residues. CDR1 is LNHNV and CDR2 is YYDKDF in the germline V gene (reference sequence). The CDR3 spells CATSRLQGTGDEKLFF. CDR3 DNA: TGTGCCACCAGCAGATTGCAAGGGACAGGGGATGAAAAACTGTTTTTT.

The V and J genes are TRBV28 and TRBJ2-7; D unresolved. The CDR3 runs 15 residues. Trimming cost V 2 bases and J 3 bases, with 14 bases left between them. The germline V gene has CDR1 MDHEN and CDR2 SYDVKM. The CDR3 DNA reads TGTGCCAGCAGTTTACGTATCTCGGACCTCTACGAGCAGTACTTC. Translation: CASSLRISDLYEQYF.

V gene TRBV10-3 combines with J gene TRBJ2-3; TRBD2 matches at 7 bases. The junction had 22 bases not matched to a gene; V was cut back by 10 bases and J by 6 bases. Germline CDR1 and CDR2: ENHRY and SYGVKD. The CDR3 loop spans 17 amino acids. This CDR3 is CATVRSAEAGRLDTQYF. The CDR3 DNA sequence: TGTGCCACCGTGAGGTCAGCCGAAGCGGGACGTTTGGATACGCAGTATTTT.

This clonotype was counted only a few times. The chain has TRBV20-1 and TRBJ2-1; TRBD2 might be the D (6 bases). The CDR3 extends over 14 amino acids. The germline V and J ends were trimmed by 6 bases and 7 bases, with 19 bases remaining between them. Germline V CDR1 and CDR2: DFQATT, SNEGSKA (reference sequence). This CDR3 reads CSAPGASVRNEQFF. The CDR3 DNA reads as TGCAGTGCCCCCGGGGCTAGCGTGAGGAATGAGCAGTTCTTC.

This chain joins TRBV4-3 and TRBJ1-2; no reliable D call. Trimming left V 2 bases short and J 0 bases short, with 10 bases between. The CDR3 sequence is 15 residues long. Germline V lookup: CDR1 LGHNA, CDR2 YSLEER. CDR3 residues: CASSQSFAPNYGYTF. The CDR3 coding sequence is TGCGCCAGCAGCCAATCGTTCGCACCTAACTATGGCTACACCTTC.

At least ten counts were recorded for this clonotype. The chain combines TRBV20-1 with TRBJ2-1, with D possibly called TRBD1 or TRBD2 (5 bases each). Germline V gene lookup returns CDR1 DFQATT and CDR2 SNEGSKA (reference sequence). The V end lost 3 bases, the J end lost 10 bases, and 22 bases lay between the germline ends. CDR3 length equals 15 residues. The CDR3: CSASGGIGVVWEQFF. CDR3 DNA sequence: TGCAGTGCTAGTGGGGGTATTGGGGTCGTTTGGGAGCAGTTCTTC.

This clonotype was recorded a few times. The chain combines TRBV12-3 or TRBV12-4 with TRBJ2-1; TRBD2 matches at 7 bases. The CDR3 runs to 15 residues. V shed 7 bases, J shed 4 bases, and the junction held 10 bases outside the gene matches. CDR3: CASKSGAGEYNEQFF. The CDR3 coding sequence is TGTGCCAGCAAGTCGGGTGCGGGGGAGTACAATGAGCAGTTCTTC.